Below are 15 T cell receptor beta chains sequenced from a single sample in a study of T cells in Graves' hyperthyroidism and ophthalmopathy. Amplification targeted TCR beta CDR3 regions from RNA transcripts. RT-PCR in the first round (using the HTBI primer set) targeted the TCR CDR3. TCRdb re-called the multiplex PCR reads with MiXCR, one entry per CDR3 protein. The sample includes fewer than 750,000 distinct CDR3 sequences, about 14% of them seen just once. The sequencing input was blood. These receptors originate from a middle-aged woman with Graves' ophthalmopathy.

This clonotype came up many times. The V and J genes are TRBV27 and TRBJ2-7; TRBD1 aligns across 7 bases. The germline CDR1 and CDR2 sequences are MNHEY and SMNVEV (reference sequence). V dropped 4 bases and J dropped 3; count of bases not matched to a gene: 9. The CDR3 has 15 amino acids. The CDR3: CASSSRGQRHYEQYF. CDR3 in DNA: TGTGCCAGCAGTTCGAGGGGACAGAGACACTACGAGCAGTACTTC.

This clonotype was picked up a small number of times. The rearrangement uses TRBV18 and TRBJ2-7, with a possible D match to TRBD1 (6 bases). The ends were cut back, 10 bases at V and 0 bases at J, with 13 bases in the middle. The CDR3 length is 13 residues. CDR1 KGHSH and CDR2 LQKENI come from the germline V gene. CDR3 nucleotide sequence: TGTGCCACCTCGACAGGCCTCTCCTACGAGCAGTACTTC. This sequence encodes CATSTGLSYEQYF.

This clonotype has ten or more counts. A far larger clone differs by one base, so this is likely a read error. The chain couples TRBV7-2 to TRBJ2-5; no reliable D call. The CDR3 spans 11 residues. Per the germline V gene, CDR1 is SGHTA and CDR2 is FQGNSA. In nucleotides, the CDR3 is TGTGCCTGCAGCTTAAGAGAGACCCAGTACTTC. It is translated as CACSLRETQYF.

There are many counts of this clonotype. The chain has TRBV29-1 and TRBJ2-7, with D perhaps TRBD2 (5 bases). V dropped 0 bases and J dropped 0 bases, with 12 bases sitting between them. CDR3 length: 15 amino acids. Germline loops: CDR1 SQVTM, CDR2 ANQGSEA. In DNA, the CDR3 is TGCAGCGTTGAAGATTCAAGCGGAGACTCCTACGAGCAGTACTTC. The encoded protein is CSVEDSSGDSYEQYF.

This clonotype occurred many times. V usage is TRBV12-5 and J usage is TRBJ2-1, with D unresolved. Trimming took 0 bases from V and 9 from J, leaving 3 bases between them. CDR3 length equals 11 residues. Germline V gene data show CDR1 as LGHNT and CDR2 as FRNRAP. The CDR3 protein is CASGLVVEQFF. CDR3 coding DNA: TGTGCTAGTGGTTTGGTAGTTGAGCAGTTCTTC. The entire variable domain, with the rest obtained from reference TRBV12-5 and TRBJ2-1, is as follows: DARVTQTPRHKVTEMGQEVTMRCQPILGHNTVFWYRQTMMQGLELLAYFRNRAPLDDSGMPKDRFSAEMPDATLATLKIQPSEPRDSAVYFCASGLVVEQFFGPGTRLTVL.

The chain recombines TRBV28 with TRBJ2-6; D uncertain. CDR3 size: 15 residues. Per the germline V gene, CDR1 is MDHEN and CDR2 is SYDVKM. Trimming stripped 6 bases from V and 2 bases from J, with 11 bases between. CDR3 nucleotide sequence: TGTGCCAGCAGGAGAAGCAGTGCTGGGGCCAACGTCCTGACTTTC. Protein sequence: CASRRSSAGANVLTF.

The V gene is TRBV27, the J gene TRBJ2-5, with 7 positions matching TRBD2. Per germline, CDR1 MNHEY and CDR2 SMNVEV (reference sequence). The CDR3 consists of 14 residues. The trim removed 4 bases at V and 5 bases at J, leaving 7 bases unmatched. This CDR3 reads CASSSRGGPETQYF. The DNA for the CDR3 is TGTGCCAGCAGTTCACGGGGAGGGCCGGAGACCCAGTACTTC.

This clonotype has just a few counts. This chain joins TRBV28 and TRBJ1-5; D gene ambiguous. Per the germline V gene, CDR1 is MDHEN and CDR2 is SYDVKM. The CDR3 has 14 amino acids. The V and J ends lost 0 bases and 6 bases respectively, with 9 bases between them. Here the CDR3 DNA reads TGTGCCAGCAGTTTATGGAGTCGATTTCAGCCCCAGCATTTT. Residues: CASSLWSRFQPQHF. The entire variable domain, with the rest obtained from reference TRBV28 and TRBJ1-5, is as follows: DVKVTQSSRYLVKRTGEKVFLECVQDMDHENMFWYRQDPGLGLRLIYFSYDVKMKEKGDIPEGYSVSREKKERFSLILESASTNQTSMYLCASSLWSRFQPQHFGDGTRLSIL.

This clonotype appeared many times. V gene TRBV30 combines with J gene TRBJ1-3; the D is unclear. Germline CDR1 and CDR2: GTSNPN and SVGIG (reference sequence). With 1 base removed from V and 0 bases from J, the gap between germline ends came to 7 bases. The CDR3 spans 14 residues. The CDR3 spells CAWSADFSGNTIYF. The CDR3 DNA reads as TGTGCCTGGAGTGCCGACTTCTCTGGAAACACCATATATTTT.

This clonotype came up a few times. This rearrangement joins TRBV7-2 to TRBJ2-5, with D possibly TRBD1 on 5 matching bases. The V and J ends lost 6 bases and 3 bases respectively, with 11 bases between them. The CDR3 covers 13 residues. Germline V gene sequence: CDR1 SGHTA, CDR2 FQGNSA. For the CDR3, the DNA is TGTGCCAGCAGTCGCGTCAGGGAAGAGACCCAGTACTTC. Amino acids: CASSRVREETQYF.

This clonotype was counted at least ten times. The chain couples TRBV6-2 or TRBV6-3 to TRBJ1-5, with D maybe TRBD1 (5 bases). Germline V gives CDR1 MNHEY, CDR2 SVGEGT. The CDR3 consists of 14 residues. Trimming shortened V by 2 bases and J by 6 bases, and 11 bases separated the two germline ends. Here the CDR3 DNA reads TGTGCCAGCAGTTACGTCGGGGGAAGTCAGCCCCAGCATTTT. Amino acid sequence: CASSYVGGSQPQHF.

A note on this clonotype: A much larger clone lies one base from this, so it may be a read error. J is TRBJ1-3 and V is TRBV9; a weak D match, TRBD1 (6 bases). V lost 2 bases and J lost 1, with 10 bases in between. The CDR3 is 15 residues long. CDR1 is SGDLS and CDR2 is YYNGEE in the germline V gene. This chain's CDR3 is CASSVVGGSGNTIYF. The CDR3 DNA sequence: TGTGCCAGCAGCGTTGTAGGGGGATCTGGAAACACCATATATTTT. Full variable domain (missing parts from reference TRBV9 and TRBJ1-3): DSGVTQTPKHLITATGQRVTLRCSPRSGDLSVYWYQQSLDQGLQFLIQYYNGEERAKGNILERFSAQQFPDLHSELNLSSLELGDSALYFCASSVVGGSGNTIYFGEGSWLTVV.

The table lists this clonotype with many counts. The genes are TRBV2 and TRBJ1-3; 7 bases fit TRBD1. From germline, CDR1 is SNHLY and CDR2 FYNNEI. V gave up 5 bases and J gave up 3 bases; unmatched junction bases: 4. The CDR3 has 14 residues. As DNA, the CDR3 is TGTGCCAGCAGTTTAACAGGGGATGGAAACACCATATATTTT. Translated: CASSLTGDGNTIYF.

The CDR3 loop reads CASTPPRTGPSSYEQYF. CDR3 DNA sequence: TGTGCCAGCACCCCCCCCCGGACAGGGCCAAGCTCCTACGAGCAGTACTTC. The genes are TRBV28 and TRBJ2-7, with TRBD1 matching 8 bases. After removal of 7 bases from V and 0 bases from J, the junction contained 14 bases not matched to a gene. Germline CDR1 is MDHEN and CDR2 is SYDVKM. The CDR3 length is 17 residues.

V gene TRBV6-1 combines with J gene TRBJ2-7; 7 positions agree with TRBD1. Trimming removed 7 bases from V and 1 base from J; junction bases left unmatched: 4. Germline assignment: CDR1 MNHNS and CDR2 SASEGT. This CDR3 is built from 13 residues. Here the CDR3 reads CASKDRWSYEQYF. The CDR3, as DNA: TGTGCCAGCAAGGACAGGTGGTCCTACGAGCAGTACTTC.